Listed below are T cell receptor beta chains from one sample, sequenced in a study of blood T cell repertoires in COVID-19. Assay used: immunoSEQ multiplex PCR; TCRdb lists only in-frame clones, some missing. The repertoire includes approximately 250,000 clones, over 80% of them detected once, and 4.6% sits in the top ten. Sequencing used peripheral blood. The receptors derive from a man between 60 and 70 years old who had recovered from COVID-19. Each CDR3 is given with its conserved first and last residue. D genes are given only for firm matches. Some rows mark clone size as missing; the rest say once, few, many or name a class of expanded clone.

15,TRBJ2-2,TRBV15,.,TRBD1,CATSRGQGNTGELFF,TGTGCCACCAGCAGGGGACAGGGGAACACCGGGGAGCTGTTTTTT
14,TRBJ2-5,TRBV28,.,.,CASSLSDYQETQYF,TGTGCCAGCAGTTTATCTGACTACCAAGAGACCCAGTACTTC
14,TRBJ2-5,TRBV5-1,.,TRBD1,CASSLGGQQETQYF,TGCGCCAGCAGCTTGGGGGGACAGCAAGAGACCCAGTACTTC
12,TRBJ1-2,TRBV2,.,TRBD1,CASSQGAYGYTF,TGTGCCAGCTCCCAGGGGGCCTATGGCTACACCTTC
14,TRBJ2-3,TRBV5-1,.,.,CASSLVRGTDTQYF,TGCGCCAGCAGCTTGGTCCGCGGAACAGATACGCAGTATTTT
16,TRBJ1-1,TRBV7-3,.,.,CASSTRRGGPITEAFF,TGTGCCAGCAGCACACGCCGCGGGGGGCCGATCACTGAAGCTTTCTTT
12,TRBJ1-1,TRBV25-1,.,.,CASRGGATEAFF,TGTGCCAGCAGAGGCGGGGCCACTGAAGCTTTCTTT
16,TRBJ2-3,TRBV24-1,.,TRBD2,CATSDPGLAGVDTQYF,TGTGCCACCAGTGATCCGGGACTAGCGGGAGTAGATACGCAGTATTTT
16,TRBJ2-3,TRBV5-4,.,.,CASSLDVGAGTDTQYF,TGTGCCAGCAGCTTGGATGTGGGGGCCGGCACAGATACGCAGTATTTT
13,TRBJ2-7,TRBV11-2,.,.,CASSADSLRKQYF,TGTGCCAGCAGCGCGGACAGTCTACGAAAGCAGTACTTC
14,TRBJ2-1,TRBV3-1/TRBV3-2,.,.,CASSQDRAYNEQFF,TGTGCCAGCAGCCAAGACAGGGCCTACAATGAGCAGTTCTTC
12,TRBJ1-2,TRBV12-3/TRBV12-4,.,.,CASRGQGYGYTF,TGTGCCAGCAGGGGGCAGGGGTACGGCTACACCTTC
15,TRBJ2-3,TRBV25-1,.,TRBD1,CASSARQGSTDTQYF,TGTGCCAGCAGTGCCAGACAGGGGAGCACAGATACGCAGTATTTT
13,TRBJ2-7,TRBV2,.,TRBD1,CASTPGQSGEQYF,TGTGCCAGCACCCCGGGACAGTCGGGCGAGCAGTACTTC
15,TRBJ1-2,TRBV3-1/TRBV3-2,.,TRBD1,CASSQGDRGTGGYTF,TGTGCCAGCAGCCAAGGGGACAGGGGAACAGGGGGCTACACCTTC
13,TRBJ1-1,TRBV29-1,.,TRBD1,CSVEWQGDTEAFF,TGCAGCGTTGAATGGCAGGGGGACACTGAAGCTTTCTTT
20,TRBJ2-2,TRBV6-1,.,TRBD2,CASSARGRQPHPSNTGELFF,TGTGCCAGCAGTGCGCGCGGGAGACAACCTCACCCATCTAACACCGGGGAGCTGTTTTTT
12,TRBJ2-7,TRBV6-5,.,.,CASSSTGYEQYF,TGTGCCAGCAGTTCTACAGGATACGAGCAGTACTTC
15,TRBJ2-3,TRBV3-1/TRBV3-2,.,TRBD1,CASSQRGQSTDTQYF,TGTGCCAGCAGCCAGAGGGGACAGTCCACAGATACGCAGTATTTT
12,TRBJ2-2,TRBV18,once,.,CASSTSTGELFF,TGTGCCAGCTCAACATCCACCGGGGAGCTGTTTTTT
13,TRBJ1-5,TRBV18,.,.,CASSPGADQPQHF,TGTGCCAGCTCACCAGGTGCGGATCAGCCCCAGCATTTT
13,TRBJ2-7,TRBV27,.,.,CASSRSGAGEQYF,TGTGCCAGCAGTAGGAGTGGCGCGGGCGAGCAGTACTTC
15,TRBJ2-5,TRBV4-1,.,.,CASSQGRRGEETQYF,TGCGCCAGCAGCCAGGGGCGGCGGGGAGAGGAGACCCAGTACTTC
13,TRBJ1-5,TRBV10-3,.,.,CAIRPGGGQPQHF,TGTGCCATCCGACCGGGGGGGGGTCAGCCCCAGCATTTT
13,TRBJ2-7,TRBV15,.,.,CATSRDFGSEQYF,TGTGCCACCAGCAGAGACTTCGGGAGCGAGCAGTACTTC
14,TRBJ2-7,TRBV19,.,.,CASSPGTGPYEQYF,TGTGCCAGTAGTCCAGGGACTGGGCCCTACGAGCAGTACTTC
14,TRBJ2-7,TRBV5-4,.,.,CASSLRGEPYEQYF,TGTGCCAGCAGCTTGCGCGGAGAACCCTACGAGCAGTACTTC
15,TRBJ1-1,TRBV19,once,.,CASSGGTHLNTEAFF,TGTGCCAGTAGTGGAGGGACCCACTTGAACACTGAAGCTTTCTTT
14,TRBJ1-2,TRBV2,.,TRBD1,CASSPDRGRYGYTF,TGTGCCAGCAGTCCAGACAGGGGGCGGTATGGCTACACCTTC
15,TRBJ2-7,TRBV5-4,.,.,CASSLGGGGLYEQYF,TGTGCCAGCAGCTTGGGTGGGGGAGGACTCTACGAGCAGTACTTC
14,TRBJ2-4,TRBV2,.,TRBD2,CASSDRRVSGGLYF,TGTGCCAGCAGTGACAGGCGAGTTAGCGGGGGTTTGTACTTC
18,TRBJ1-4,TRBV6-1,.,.,CASSETIGFSTSNEKLFF,TGTGCCAGCAGTGAAACGATCGGTTTTTCAACTTCGAATGAAAAACTGTTTTTT
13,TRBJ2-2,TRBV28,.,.,CASRIDSPGELFF,TGTGCCAGCAGAATCGACAGTCCCGGGGAGCTGTTTTTT
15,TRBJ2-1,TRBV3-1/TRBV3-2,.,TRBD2,CASSQLQRGHNEQFF,TGTGCCAGCAGCCAACTCCAGCGGGGTCACAATGAGCAGTTCTTC
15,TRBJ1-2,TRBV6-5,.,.,CASSYSRFGTGGYTF,TGTGCCAGCAGTTACTCGAGGTTCGGAACGGGTGGCTACACCTTC
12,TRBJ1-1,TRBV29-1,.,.,CSADRLNTEAFF,TGCAGCGCGGACAGATTGAACACTGAAGCTTTCTTT
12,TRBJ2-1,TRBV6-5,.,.,CASSSDASGEFF,TGTGCCAGCAGTTCAGATGCCTCGGGAGAGTTCTTC
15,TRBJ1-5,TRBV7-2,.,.,CASSSVTGGNQPQHF,TGTGCCAGCAGCTCCGTAACGGGGGGCAATCAGCCCCAGCATTTT
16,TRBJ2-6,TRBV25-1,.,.,CASSESRTSGANVLTF,TGTGCCAGCAGTGAATCCAGAACCTCTGGGGCCAACGTCCTGACTTTC
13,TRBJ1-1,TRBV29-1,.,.,CSVGQIMNTEAFF,TGCAGCGTCGGACAGATTATGAACACTGAAGCTTTCTTT
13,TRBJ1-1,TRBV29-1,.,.,CSAIRGVNTEAFF,TGCAGCGCTATCCGGGGGGTGAACACTGAAGCTTTCTTT
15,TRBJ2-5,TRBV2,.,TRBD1,CASSGPTGAGETQYF,TGTGCCAGCAGTGGTCCGACAGGGGCTGGAGAGACCCAGTACTTC
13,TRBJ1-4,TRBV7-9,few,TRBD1,CASSPDRVEKLFF,TGTGCCAGCAGCCCGGACAGGGTTGAAAAACTGTTTTTT
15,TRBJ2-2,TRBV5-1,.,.,CASSLGHQNTGELFF,TGCGCCAGCAGCTTGGGACACCAGAACACCGGGGAGCTGTTTTTT
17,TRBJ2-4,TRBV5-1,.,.,CASSLRGTEVAKNIQYF,TGCGCCAGCAGCTTACGCGGGACAGAGGTAGCCAAAAACATTCAGTACTTC
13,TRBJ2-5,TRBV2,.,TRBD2,CASSGTRSETQYF,TGTGCCAGCAGTGGGACTAGGTCTGAGACCCAGTACTTC
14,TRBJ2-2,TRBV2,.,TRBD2,CASKRGGPTGELFF,TGTGCCAGCAAGCGGGGGGGTCCTACCGGGGAGCTGTTTTTT
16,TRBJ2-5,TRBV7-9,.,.,CASSLAAGAFQETQYF,TGTGCCAGCAGCTTAGCGGCAGGGGCCTTCCAAGAGACCCAGTACTTC
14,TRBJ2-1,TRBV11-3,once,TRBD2,CASSSRLALNEQFF,TGTGCCAGCAGCTCGAGACTAGCGCTCAATGAGCAGTTCTTC
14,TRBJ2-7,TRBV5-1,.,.,CASRSTGDRAEQYF,TGCGCCAGCCGCTCCACGGGGGACAGAGCCGAGCAGTACTTC
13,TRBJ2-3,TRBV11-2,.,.,CASSNRATDTQYF,TGTGCCAGCAGTAACAGGGCCACAGATACGCAGTATTTT
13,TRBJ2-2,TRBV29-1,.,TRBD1,CSVGQGWSGELFF,TGCAGCGTAGGACAGGGTTGGTCCGGGGAGCTGTTTTTT
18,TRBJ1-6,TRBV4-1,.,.,CASSQDYARSSYNSPLHF,TGCGCCAGCAGCCAAGATTACGCCCGGAGCTCCTATAATTCACCCCTCCACTTT
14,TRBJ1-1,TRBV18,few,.,CASSPQNKNTEAFF,TGTGCCAGCTCACCACAGAACAAGAACACTGAAGCTTTCTTT
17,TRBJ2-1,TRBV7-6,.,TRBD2,CASSLDHPGGPRNEQFF,TGTGCCAGCAGCTTGGATCACCCGGGGGGGCCTCGCAATGAGCAGTTCTTC